In this sample, the clone carrying this T cell receptor (beta chain) turned up a few times. Unique molecular identifiers were in the cDNA, with template-switch universal primer binding. Using its own MiXCR run on the 5' RACE reads, TCRdb lists one record per CDR3 protein. The table shows some 210,000 distinct CDR3 sequences, with about 16% occurring only once. This sample is part of a study of identical twins. Per the germline V gene, CDR1 is SGHTA and CDR2 is FQGNSA. This CDR3 contains 15 residues. Trimming cost V 4 bases and J 2 bases; bases outside gene matches: 8. These data were also filed under a second study, of T cells expressing NK-cell markers. That study reports: Sorting was limited to alpha-beta TCR-expressing T cells with an anti-gamma-delta TCR antibody in several experiments.

The sequenced material came from CD8+ T cells sorted from blood. This rearrangement joins TRBV7-2 to TRBJ2-7, with TRBD2 matching 7 bases. This clonotype originated in a young woman in good health. CDR3 region: CASSSDGGLPYEQYF. CDR3 in DNA: TGTGCCAGCAGCTCCGACGGGGGGTTGCCCTACGAGCAGTACTTC. The complete variable domain, with remaining parts taken from reference TRBV7-2 and TRBJ2-7, reads GAGVSQSPSNKVTEKGKDVELRCDPISGHTALYWYRQSLGQGLEFLIYFQGNSAPDKSGLPSDRFSAERTGGSVSTLTIQRTQQEDSAVYLCASSSDGGLPYEQYFGPGTRLTVT.